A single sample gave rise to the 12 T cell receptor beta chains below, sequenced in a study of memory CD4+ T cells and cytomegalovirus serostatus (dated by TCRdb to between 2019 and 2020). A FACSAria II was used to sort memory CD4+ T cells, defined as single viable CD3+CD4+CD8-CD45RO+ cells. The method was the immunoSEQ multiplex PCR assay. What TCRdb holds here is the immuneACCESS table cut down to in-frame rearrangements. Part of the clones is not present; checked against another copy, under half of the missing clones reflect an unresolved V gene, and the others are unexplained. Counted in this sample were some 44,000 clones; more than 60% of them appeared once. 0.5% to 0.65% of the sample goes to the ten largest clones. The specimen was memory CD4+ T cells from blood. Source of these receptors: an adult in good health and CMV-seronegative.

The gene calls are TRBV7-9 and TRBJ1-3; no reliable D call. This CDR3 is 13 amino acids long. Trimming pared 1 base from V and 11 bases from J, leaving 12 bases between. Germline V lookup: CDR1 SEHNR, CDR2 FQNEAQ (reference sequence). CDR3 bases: TGTGCCAGCAGCTTAGTCGGAGGAGAGCCCATATATTTT. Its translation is CASSLVGGEPIYF.

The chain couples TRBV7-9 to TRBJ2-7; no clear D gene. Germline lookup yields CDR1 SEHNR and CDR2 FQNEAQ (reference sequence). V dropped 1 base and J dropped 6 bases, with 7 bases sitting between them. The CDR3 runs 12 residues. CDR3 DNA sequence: TGTGCCAGCAGCTTAGTGTTTTCCGAGCAGTACTTC. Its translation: CASSLVFSEQYF.

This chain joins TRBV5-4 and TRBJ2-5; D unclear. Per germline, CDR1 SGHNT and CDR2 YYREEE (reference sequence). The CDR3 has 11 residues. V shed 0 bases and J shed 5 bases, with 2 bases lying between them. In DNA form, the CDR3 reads TGTGCCAGCAGCTTGGCGGAGACCCAGTACTTC. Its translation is CASSLAETQYF.

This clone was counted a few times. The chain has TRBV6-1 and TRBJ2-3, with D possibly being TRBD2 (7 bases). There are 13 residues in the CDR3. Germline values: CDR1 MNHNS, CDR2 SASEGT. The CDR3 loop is CAGEGGSTDTQYF. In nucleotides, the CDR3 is TGTGCGGGAGAGGGGGGGAGCACAGATACGCAGTATTTT.

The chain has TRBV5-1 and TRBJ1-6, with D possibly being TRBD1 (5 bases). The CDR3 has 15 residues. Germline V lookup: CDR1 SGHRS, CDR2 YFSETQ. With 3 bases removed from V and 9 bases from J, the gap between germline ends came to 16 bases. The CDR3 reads CASSWGPTSSSPLHF. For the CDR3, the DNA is TGCGCCAGCAGCTGGGGCCCTACTAGTAGTTCACCCCTCCACTTT.

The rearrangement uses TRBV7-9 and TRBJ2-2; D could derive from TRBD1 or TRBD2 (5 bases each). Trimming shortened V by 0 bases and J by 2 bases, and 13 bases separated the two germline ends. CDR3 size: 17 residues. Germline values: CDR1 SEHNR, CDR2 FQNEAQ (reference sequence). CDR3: CASSLAGEPVNTGELFF. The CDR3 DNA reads TGTGCCAGCAGCTTAGCGGGGGAGCCAGTAAACACCGGGGAGCTGTTTTTT. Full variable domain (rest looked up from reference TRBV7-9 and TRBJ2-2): DTGVSQNPRHKITKRGQNVTFRCDPISEHNRLYWYRQTLGQGPEFLTYFQNEAQLEKSRLLSDRFSAERPKGSFSTLEIQRTEQGDSAMYLCASSLAGEPVNTGELFFGEGSRLTVL.

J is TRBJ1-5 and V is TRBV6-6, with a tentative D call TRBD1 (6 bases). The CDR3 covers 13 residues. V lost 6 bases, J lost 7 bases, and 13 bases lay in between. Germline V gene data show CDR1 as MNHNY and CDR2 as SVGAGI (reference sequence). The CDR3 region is CASSPGQTQPQHF. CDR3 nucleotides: TGTGCCAGCAGCCCCGGACAGACCCAGCCCCAGCATTTT.

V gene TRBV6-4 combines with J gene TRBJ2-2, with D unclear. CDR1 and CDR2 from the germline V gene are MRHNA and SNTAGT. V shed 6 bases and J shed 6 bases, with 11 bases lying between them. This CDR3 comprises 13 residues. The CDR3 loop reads CASSIQSAGELFF. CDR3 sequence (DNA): TGTGCCAGCAGCATACAAAGCGCCGGGGAGCTGTTTTTT.

The CDR3 region is CASTGGVRNSPLHF. DNA for the CDR3: TGTGCCAGTACCGGAGGGGTGAGGAATTCACCCCTCCACTTT. The V gene is TRBV19, the J gene TRBJ1-6, with D perhaps TRBD1 (5 bases). Trimming removed 7 bases at V and 7 bases at J, with 14 bases between. The CDR3 covers 14 residues. Per the germline V gene, CDR1 is LNHDA and CDR2 is SQIVND (reference sequence).

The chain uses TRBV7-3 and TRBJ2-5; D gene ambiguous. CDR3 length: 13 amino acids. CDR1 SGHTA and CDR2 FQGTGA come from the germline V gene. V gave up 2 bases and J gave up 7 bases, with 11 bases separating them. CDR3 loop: CASSLQSMGTQYF. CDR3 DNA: TGTGCCAGCAGCTTACAGTCAATGGGGACCCAGTACTTC. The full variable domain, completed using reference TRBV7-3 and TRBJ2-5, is GAGVSQTPSNKVTEKGKYVELRCDPISGHTALYWYRQSLGQGPEFLIYFQGTGAADDSGLPNDRFFAVRPEGSVSTLKIQRTERGDSAVYLCASSLQSMGTQYFGPGTRLLVL.

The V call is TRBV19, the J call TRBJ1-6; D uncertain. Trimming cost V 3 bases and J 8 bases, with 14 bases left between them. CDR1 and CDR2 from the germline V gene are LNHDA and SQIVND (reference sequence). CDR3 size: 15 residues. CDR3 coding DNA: TGTGCCAGTAGTATTCGGGCAGGCATGGATTCACCCCTCCACTTT. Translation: CASSIRAGMDSPLHF.

CDR3: CASSPGTFGTEAFF. The CDR3 DNA is TGTGCCAGCAGCCCGGGGACATTCGGGACTGAAGCTTTCTTT. This chain links TRBV7-3 with TRBJ1-1; D might be TRBD1 (6 bases). CDR3 length: 14 amino acids. In germline, CDR1 is SGHTA, CDR2 FQGTGA. V gave up 5 bases and J gave up 5 bases, with 15 bases separating them.